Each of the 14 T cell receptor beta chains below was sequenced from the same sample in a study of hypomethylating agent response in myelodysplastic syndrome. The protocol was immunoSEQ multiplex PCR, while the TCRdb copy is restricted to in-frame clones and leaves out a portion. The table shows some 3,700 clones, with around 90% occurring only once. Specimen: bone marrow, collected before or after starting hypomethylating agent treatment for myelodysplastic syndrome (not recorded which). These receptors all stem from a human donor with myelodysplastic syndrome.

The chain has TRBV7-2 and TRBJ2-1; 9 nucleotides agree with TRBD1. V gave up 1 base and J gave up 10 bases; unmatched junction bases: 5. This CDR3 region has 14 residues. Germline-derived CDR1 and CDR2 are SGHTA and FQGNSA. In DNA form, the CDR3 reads TGTGCCAGCAGCTTAGGACAGGGGGGGTCGGAGCAGTTCTTC. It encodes CASSLGQGGSEQFF.

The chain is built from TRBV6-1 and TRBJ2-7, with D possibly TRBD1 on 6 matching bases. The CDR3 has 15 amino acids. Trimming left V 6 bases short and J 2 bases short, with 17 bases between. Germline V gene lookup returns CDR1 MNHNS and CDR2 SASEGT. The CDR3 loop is CASSPNRDGTYEQYF. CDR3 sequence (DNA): TGTGCCAGCAGCCCCAACAGGGATGGTACCTACGAGCAGTACTTC.

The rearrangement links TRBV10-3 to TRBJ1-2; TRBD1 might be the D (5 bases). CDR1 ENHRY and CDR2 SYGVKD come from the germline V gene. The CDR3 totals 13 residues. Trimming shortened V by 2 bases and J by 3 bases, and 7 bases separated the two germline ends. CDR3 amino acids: CAISEGGDYGYTF. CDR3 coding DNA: TGTGCCATCAGTGAGGGGGGTGACTATGGCTACACCTTC.

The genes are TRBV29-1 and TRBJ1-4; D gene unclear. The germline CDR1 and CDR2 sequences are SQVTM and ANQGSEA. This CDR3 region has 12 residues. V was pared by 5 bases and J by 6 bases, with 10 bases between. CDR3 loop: CSVRGQDEKLFF. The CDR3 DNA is TGCAGCGTTCGTGGTCAGGATGAAAAACTGTTTTTT.

In nucleotides, the CDR3 is TGCAGCGTTGTCACAGGTCCAGGAGATACGCAGTATTTT. Protein sequence: CSVVTGPGDTQYF. V and J are TRBV29-1 and TRBJ2-3; D may be TRBD1 (5 bases). This CDR3 has 13 amino acids. The germline V and J ends were trimmed by 4 bases and 5 bases, with 13 bases remaining between them. In germline, CDR1 is SQVTM, CDR2 ANQGSEA.

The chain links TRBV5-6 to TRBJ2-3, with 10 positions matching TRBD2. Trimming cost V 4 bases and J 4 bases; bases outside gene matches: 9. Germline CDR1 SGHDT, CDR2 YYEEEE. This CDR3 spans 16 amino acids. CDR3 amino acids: CASSRTSGIGSDTQYF. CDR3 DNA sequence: TGTGCCAGCAGCCGAACTAGCGGGATTGGGTCAGATACGCAGTATTTT.

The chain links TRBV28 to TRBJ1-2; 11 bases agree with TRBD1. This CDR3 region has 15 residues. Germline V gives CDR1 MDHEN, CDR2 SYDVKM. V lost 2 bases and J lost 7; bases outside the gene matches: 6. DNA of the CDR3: TGTGCCAGCAGTTTAGGGGACAGGGGGTCTTTTGGCTACACCTTC. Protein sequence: CASSLGDRGSFGYTF.

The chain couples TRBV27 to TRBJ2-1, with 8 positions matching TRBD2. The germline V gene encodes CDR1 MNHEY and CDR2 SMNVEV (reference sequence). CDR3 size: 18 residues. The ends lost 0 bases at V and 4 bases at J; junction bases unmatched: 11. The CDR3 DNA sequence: TGTGCCAGCAGTTTATCCCCAGAGCCTAGCGGGCTTTACAATGAGCAGTTCTTC. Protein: CASSLSPEPSGLYNEQFF.

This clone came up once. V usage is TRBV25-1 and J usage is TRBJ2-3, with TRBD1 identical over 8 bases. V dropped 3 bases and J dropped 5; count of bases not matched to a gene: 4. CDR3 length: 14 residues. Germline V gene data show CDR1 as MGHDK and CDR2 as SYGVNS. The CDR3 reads CASSEDRVRDTQYF. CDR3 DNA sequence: TGTGCCAGCAGTGAGGACAGGGTCCGAGATACGCAGTATTTT.

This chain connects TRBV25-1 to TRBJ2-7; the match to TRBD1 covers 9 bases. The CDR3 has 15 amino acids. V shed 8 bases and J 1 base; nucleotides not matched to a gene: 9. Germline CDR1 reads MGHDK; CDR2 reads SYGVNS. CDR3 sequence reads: CASGVGTGWSYEQYF. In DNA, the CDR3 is TGTGCCAGCGGGGTAGGGACAGGGTGGTCCTACGAGCAGTACTTC.

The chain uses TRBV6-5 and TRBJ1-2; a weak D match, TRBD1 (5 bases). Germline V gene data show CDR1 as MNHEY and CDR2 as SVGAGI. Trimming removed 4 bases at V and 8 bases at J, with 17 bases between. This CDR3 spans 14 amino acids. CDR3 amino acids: CASSFNRGVGGYTF. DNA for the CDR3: TGTGCCAGCAGTTTCAACCGAGGGGTGGGCGGCTACACCTTC.

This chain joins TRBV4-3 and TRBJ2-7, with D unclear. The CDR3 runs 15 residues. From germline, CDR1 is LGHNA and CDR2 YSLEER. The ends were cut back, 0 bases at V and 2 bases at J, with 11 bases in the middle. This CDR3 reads CASSQDYWHTYEQYF. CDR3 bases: TGCGCCAGCAGCCAAGATTATTGGCACACCTACGAGCAGTACTTC.

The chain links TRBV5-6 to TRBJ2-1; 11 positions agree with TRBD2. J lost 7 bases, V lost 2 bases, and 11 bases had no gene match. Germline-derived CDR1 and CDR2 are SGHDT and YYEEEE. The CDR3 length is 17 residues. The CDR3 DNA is TGTGCCAGCAGCTTCCGCCGACTAGCGGGGTGGGGGAATGAGCAGTTCTTC. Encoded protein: CASSFRRLAGWGNEQFF.

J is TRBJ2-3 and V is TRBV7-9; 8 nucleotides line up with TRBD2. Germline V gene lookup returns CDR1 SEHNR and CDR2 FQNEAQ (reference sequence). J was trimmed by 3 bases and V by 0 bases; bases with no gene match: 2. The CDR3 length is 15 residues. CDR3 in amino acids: CASSLAGTRTDTQYF. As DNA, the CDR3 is TGTGCCAGCAGCTTAGCGGGGACTAGGACAGATACGCAGTATTTT.